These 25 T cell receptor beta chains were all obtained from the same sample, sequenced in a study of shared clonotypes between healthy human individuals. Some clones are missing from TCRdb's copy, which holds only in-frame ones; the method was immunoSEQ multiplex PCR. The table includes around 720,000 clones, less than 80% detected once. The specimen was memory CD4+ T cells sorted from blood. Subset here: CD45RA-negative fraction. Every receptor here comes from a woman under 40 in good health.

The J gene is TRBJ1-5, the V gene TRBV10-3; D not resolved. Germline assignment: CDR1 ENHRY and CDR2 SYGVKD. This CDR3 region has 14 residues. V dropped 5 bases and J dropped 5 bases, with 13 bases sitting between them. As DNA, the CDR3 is TGTGCCATCAGTAGTGAGACGGACTATCAGCCCCAGCATTTT. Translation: CAISSETDYQPQHF.

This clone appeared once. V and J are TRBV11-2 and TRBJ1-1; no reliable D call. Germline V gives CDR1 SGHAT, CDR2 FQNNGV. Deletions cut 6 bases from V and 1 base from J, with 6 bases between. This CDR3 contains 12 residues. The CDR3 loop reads CASRPGNTEAFF. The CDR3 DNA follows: TGTGCCAGCAGACCCGGGAACACTGAAGCTTTCTTT.

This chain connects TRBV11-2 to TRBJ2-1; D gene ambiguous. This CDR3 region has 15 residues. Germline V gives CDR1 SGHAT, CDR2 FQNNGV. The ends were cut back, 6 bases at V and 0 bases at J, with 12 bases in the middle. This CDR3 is CASSRTTSSYNEQFF. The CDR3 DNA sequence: TGTGCCAGCAGTCGAACTACCAGCTCCTACAATGAGCAGTTCTTC.

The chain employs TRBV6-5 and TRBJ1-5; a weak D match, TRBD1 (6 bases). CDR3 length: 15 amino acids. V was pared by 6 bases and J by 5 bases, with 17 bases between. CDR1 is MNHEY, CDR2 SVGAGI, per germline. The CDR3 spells CASSLGRGRDQPQHF. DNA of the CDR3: TGTGCCAGCAGCCTTGGGAGGGGGAGGGATCAGCCCCAGCATTTT.

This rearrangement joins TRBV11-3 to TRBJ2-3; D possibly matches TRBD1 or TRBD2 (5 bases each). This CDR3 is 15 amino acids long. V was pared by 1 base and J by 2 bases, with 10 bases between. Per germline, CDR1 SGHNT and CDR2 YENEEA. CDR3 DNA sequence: TGTGCCAGCAGCTTAGGATCCGGGACCACAGATACGCAGTATTTT. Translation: CASSLGSGTTDTQYF.

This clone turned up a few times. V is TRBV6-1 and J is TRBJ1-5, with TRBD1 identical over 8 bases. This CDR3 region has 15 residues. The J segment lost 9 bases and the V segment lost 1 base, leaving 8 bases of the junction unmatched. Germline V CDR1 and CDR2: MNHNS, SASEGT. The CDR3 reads CASSEGQGARPPQHF. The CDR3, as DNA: TGTGCCAGCAGTGAAGGGCAGGGGGCGCGGCCGCCCCAGCATTTT.

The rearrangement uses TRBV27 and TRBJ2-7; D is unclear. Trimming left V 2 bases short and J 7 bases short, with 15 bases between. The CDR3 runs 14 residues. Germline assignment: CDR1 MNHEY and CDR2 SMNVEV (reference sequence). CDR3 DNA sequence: TGTGCCAGCAGTTTAAAGGCCCGAGTGAGAGAGCAGTACTTC. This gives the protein CASSLKARVREQYF.

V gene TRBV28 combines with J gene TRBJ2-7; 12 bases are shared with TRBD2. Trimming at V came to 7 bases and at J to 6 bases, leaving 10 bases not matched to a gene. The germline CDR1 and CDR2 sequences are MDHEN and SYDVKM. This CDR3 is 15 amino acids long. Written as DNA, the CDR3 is TGTGCCAGCACCGCCAGGACTAGCGGGAAGGGCGAGCAGTACTTC. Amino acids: CASTARTSGKGEQYF.

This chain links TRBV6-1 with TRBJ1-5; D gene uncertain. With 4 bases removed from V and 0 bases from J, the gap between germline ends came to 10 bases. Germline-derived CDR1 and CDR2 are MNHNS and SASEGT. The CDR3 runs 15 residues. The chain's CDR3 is CASSASADSNQPQHF. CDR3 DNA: TGTGCCAGCAGTGCGTCCGCAGATAGCAATCAGCCCCAGCATTTT.

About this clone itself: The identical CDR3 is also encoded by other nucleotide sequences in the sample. This CDR3 is CASSLGRETDTQYF. Here the CDR3 DNA reads TGCGCCAGCAGCTTGGGGAGGGAAACAGATACGCAGTATTTT. This rearrangement joins TRBV5-1 to TRBJ2-3, with D perhaps matching TRBD2 (6 bases). The V gene lost 0 bases and the J gene lost 3 bases, with 8 bases spanning the gap. The CDR3 loop spans 14 amino acids. The germline V gene encodes CDR1 SGHRS and CDR2 YFSETQ.

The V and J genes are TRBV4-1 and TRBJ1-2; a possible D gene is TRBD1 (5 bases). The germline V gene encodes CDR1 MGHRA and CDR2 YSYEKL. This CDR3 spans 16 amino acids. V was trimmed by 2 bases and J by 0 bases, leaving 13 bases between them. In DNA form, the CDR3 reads TGCGCCAGCAGCCAACCCGGACGGGGCCCTAACTATGGCTACACCTTC. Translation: CASSQPGRGPNYGYTF.

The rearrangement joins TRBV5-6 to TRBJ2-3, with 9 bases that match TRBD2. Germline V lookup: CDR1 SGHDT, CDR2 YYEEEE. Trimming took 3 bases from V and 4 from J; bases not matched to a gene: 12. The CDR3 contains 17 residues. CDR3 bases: TGTGCCAGCAGCTCGCGACTAGCGGAACCCATCCCAGATACGCAGTATTTT. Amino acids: CASSSRLAEPIPDTQYF.

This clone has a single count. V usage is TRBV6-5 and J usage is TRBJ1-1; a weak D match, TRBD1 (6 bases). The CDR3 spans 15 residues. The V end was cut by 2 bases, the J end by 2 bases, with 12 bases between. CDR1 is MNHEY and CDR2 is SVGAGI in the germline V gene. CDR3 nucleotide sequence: TGTGCCAGCAGTTACGACAGGCGGATAAACACTGAAGCTTTCTTT. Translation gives CASSYDRRINTEAFF.

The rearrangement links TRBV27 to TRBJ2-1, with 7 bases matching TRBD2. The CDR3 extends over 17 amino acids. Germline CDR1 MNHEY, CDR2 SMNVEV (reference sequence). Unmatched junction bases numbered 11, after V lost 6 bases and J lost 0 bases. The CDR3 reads CASRLGRRDYSYNEQFF. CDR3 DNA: TGTGCCAGCAGGTTAGGTAGGCGGGACTACTCCTACAATGAGCAGTTCTTC.

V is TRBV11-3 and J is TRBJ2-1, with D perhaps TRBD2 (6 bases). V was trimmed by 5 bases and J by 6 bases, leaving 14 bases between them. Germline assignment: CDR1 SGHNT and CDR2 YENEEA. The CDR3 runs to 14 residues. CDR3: CASSRTLASNEQFF. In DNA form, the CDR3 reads TGTGCCAGCAGCAGGACCCTAGCGAGCAATGAGCAGTTCTTC.

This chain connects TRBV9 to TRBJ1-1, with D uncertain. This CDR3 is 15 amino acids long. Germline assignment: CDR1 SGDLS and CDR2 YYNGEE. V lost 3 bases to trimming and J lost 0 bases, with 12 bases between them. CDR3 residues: CASSAGPLLNTEAFF. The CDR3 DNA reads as TGTGCCAGCAGCGCCGGCCCGCTTCTGAACACTGAAGCTTTCTTT. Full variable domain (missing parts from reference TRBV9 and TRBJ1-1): DSGVTQTPKHLITATGQRVTLRCSPRSGDLSVYWYQQSLDQGLQFLIQYYNGEERAKGNILERFSAQQFPDLHSELNLSSLELGDSALYFCASSAGPLLNTEAFFGQGTRLTVV.

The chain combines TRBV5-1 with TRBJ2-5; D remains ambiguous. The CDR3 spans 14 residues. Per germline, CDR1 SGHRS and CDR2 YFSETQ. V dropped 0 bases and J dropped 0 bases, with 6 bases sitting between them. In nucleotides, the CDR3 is TGCGCCAGCAGCTTGGGAAGACACCAAGAGACCCAGTACTTC. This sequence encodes CASSLGRHQETQYF.

For the CDR3, the DNA is TGTGCCAGTAGTTTAACAGCTAGCAATCAGCCCCAGCATTTT. Translation gives CASSLTASNQPQHF. This chain connects TRBV19 to TRBJ1-5; D unresolved. This CDR3 comprises 14 residues. Trimming removed 5 bases from V and 0 bases from J, with 8 bases in between. Looked up from germline, CDR1 is LNHDA and CDR2 is SQIVND (reference sequence).

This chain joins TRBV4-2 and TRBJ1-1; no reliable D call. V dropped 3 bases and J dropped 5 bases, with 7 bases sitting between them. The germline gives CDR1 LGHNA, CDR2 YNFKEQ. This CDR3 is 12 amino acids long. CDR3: CASSHERTEAFF. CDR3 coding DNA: TGTGCCAGCAGCCATGAGAGGACTGAAGCTTTCTTT.

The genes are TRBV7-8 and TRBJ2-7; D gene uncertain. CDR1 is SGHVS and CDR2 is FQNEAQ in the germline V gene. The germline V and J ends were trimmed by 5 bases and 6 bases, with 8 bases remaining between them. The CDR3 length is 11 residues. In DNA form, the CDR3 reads TGTGCCAGCAGCCTCTTTAGCGAGCAGTACTTC. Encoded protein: CASSLFSEQYF.

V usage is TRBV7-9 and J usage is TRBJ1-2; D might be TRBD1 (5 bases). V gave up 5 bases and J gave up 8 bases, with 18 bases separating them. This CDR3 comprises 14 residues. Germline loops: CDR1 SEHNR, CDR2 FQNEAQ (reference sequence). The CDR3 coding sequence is TGTGCCAGCAGCCCTGTGCTTGAGGGACGGGGCTACACCTTC. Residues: CASSPVLEGRGYTF.

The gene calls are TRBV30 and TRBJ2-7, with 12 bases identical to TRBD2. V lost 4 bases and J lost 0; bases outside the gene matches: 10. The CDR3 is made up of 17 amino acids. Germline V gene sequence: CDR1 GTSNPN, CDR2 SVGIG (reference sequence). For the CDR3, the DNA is TGTGCCTGGACAGGACTAGCGGGGCTAGTTAGCTCCTACGAGCAGTACTTC. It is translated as CAWTGLAGLVSSYEQYF.

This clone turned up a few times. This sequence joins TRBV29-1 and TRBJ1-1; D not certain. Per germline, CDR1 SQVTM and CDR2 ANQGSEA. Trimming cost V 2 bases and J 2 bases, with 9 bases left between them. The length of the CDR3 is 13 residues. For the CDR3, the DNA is TGCAGCGTTGAACAGGATTTCAACACTGAAGCTTTCTTT. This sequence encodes CSVEQDFNTEAFF.

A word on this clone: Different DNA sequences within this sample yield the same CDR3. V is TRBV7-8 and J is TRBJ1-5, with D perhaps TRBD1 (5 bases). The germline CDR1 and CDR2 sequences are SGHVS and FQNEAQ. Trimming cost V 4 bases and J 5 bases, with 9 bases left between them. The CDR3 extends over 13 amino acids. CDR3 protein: CASSSQGDQPQHF. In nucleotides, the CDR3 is TGTGCCAGCAGCTCCCAGGGAGATCAGCCCCAGCATTTT.

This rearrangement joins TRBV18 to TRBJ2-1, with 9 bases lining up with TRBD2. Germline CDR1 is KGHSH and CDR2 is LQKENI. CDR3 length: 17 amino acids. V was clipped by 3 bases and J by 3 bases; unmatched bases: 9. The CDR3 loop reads CASSPQAGTSLYNEQFF. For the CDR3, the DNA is TGTGCCAGCTCACCCCAGGCCGGGACTAGCCTCTACAATGAGCAGTTCTTC.